What follows are 5 T cell receptor beta chains derived from one specimen sequenced in a study of CD8+ T cells in alopecia areata. The authors extracted RNA and reverse transcribed it into cDNA as the sequencing template. The repertoire was sequenced with immunoSEQ multiplex PCR; TCRdb's copy has only in-frame clones and lacks some. This table has about 200,000 clones, around 50% appearing once. Sequences were obtained from CD8+ T cells sorted from blood. The receptors here all came from a human donor in good health.

V gene TRBV27 combines with J gene TRBJ1-5, with 9 bases matching TRBD1. V shed 5 bases and J 6 bases; nucleotides not matched to a gene: 5. This CDR3 has 14 amino acids. The germline CDR1 and CDR2 sequences are MNHEY and SMNVEV (reference sequence). The CDR3 nucleotides read TGTGCCAGCAGTCAACAGGGGGCAAGTCAGCCCCAGCATTTT. Residues: CASSQQGASQPQHF.

This clone was detected only a few times. The V call is TRBV19, the J call TRBJ1-2; 7 bases are shared with TRBD1. The CDR3 is 15 residues long. Trimming took 6 bases from V and 4 from J; bases not matched to a gene: 11. CDR1 LNHDA and CDR2 SQIVND come from the germline V gene (reference sequence). The CDR3 loop is CASRGPPAGGYGYTF. The CDR3 bases are TGTGCCAGTAGAGGCCCCCCCGCAGGGGGCTATGGCTACACCTTC.

This clone was seen only a few times. V gene TRBV29-1 combines with J gene TRBJ2-7, with D tentatively TRBD1 or TRBD2 (6 bases each). The CDR3 is 13 amino acids. The V gene's germline CDR1 is SQVTM and CDR2 ANQGSEA. V lost 6 bases, J lost 2 bases, and 14 bases lay in between. Here the CDR3 DNA reads TGCAGCGTCGTCGGGGGCACAGCCTACGAGCAGTACTTC. This sequence encodes CSVVGGTAYEQYF.

The chain uses TRBV7-6 and TRBJ2-1; 11 bases map to TRBD2. The CDR3 consists of 15 residues. Germline CDR1 SGHVS, CDR2 FNYEAQ. V lost 5 bases to trimming and J lost 2 bases; unmatched junction nucleotides: 2. DNA of the CDR3: TGTGCCAGCAGCCCGGGACTAGCGGCCTACAATGAGCAGTTCTTC. Amino acids: CASSPGLAAYNEQFF. The entire variable domain, with the rest obtained from reference TRBV7-6 and TRBJ2-1, is as follows: GAGVSQSPRYKVTKRGQDVALRCDPISGHVSLYWYRQALGQGPEFLTYFNYEAQQDKSGLPNDRFSAERPEGSISTLTIQRTEQRDSAMYRCASSPGLAAYNEQFFGPGTRLTVL.

The CDR3 DNA sequence: TGCAGCGCGGTCGCCTACGAGCAGTACTTC. It translates to CSAVAYEQYF. This chain connects TRBV29-1 to TRBJ2-7; D gene uncertain. Germline values: CDR1 SQVTM, CDR2 ANQGSEA. Between the trimmed V and J ends, which lost 7 bases and 2 bases, there was a span of 6 bases. The CDR3 runs to 10 residues.